This T cell receptor (beta chain) was found in a study of cytotoxic CD8 clonotypes in ibrutinib-treated CLL. Whole-study results and caveats: Clonality was elevated at ibrutinib response and had returned toward baseline at progression.

This CDR3 contains 15 residues. V shed 4 bases and J 8 bases; nucleotides not matched to a gene: 9. The germline gives CDR1 MNHNS, CDR2 SASEGT. Assay: immunoSEQ multiplex PCR; the TCRdb copy retains only in-frame clones and omits some. Of 250,000 to 350,000 clones in the sample, less than 85% are singletons; the top ten hold about 5.8%. This clone was detected only once. The antigen is not known. The genes are TRBV6-1 and TRBJ2-1; the match to TRBD1 covers 9 bases. The material sequenced was PBMCs, taken at disease progression, from a patient treated with ibrutinib. The source of this sequence is a human donor with chronic lymphocytic leukemia. CDR3 in DNA: TGTGCCAGCAGTGTAAACAGGGGGCCTTGGGATGAGCAGTTCTTC. This gives the protein CASSVNRGPWDEQFF.